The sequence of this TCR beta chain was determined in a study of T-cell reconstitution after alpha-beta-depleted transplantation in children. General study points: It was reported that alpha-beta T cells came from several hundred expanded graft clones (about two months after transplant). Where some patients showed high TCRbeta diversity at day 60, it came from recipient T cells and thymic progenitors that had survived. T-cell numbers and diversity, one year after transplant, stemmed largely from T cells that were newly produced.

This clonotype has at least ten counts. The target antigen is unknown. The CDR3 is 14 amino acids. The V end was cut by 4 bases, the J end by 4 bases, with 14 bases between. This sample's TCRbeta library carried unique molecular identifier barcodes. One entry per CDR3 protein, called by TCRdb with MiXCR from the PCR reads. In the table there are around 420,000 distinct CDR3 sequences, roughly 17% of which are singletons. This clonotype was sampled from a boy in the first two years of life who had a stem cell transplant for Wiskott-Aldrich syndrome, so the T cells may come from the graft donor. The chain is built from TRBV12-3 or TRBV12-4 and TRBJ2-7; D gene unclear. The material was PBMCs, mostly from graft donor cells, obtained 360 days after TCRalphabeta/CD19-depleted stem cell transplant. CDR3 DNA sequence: TGTGCCAGCAGTTCTGCGGCCGACCGATACGAGCAGTACTTC. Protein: CASSSAADRYEQYF.